The subject of this entry is one T cell receptor beta chain. Its antigen is as yet unknown. The sample belongs to a study of human T cells and chemical hapten exposure. Across the study: Across its roughly 23 weeks, the study gave patients weekly diphenylcyclopropenone doses to the scalp.

The study, taken as a whole, reports: PT1 expanded TCR counts and patch test score correlated positively.

Germline CDR1 reads WSHSY; CDR2 reads SAAADI. CDR3 length: 13 amino acids. Trimming cost V 4 bases and J 0 bases, with 3 bases left between them. TCRdb re-called the RACE reads with MiXCR, one entry per CDR3 protein. The data hold more than 80,000 distinct CDR3 sequences, with 10% observed a single time. Indicated time point: patch test 2, 6 weeks after DPC sensitization. Treatment of the sample: therapeutic diphenylcyclopropenone sensitization with weekly scalp DPC. Sequencing used whole blood, obtained in connection with sensitization to the hapten diphenylcyclopropenone (DPC). V is TRBV10-2 and J is TRBJ2-2; D ambiguous. The sequence was collected from a woman in her fifties or sixties with alopecia areata. Some clones in this sample may be carry-over from other donors' samples. The CDR3 loop is CASSVANTGELFF. Written as DNA, the CDR3 is TGCGCCAGCAGTGTTGCGAACACCGGGGAGCTGTTTTTT.